Below, one TCR beta chain is given with its context. This specimen comes from a study of CD8+CD57+ T cells in acquired aplastic anemia. Genomic DNA served as template for TCR beta VDJ and CDR3 profiling. TCRdb ran MiXCR on the reads and lists one entry per CDR3 protein. Of 160,000 or so distinct CDR3 sequences listed, less than 60% are singletons. Per germline, CDR1 LNHNV and CDR2 YYDKDF (reference sequence). This CDR3 has 15 residues. Unmatched junction bases numbered 2, after V lost 1 base and J lost 0 bases. Whoever was chosen for sequencing had shown CD8+CD57+ cell expansion by flow cytometry. This sequence joins TRBV15 and TRBJ1-1; 7 bases line up with TRBD1. Sequencing used sorted CD4+, CD8+, or CD8+CD57+ T cells (not recorded which) from PBMCs. The sequence was collected from a human donor with aplastic anemia. CDR3 DNA sequence: TGTGCCACCAGCAGAGGACAGGGCTTGAACACTGAAGCTTTCTTT. This sequence encodes CATSRGQGLNTEAFF.